These 32 T cell receptor beta chains share one sample of origin, sequenced in a study of technical replicates of blood from a few donors. Generated by immunoSEQ multiplex PCR, the TCRdb table keeps only in-frame clones and is missing some. The table includes tens of thousands of clones, 85% to 95% detected once. Source material: PBMCs. Receptors originate from a human donor in good health. Some clones in this sample may be carry-over from other donors' samples.

In this sample, this clone turned up a few times. The chain couples TRBV7-2 to TRBJ1-5; 9 nucleotides line up with TRBD1. Trimming removed 4 bases from V and 1 base from J; junction bases left unmatched: 5. The germline V gene has CDR1 SGHTA and CDR2 FQGNSA. The CDR3 totals 16 residues. The CDR3 is CASSSSTGGSNQPQHF. For the CDR3, the DNA is TGTGCCAGCAGCTCCTCGACAGGGGGAAGCAATCAGCCCCAGCATTTT.

The chain is built from TRBV6-1 and TRBJ2-4; TRBD2 is a possible D gene (6 bases). The CDR3 length is 13 residues. Trimming took off 2 bases at V and 10 bases at J, with 12 bases between the two ends. Germline V lookup: CDR1 MNHNS, CDR2 SASEGT. The CDR3, as DNA: TGTGCCAGCAGTGAATGGGTGGAGGGAATTCAGTACTTC. Protein: CASSEWVEGIQYF.

This clone has only a few counts. The chain uses TRBV27 and TRBJ2-7, with TRBD2 as a possible D gene (6 bases). This CDR3 spans 11 amino acids. From germline, CDR1 is MNHEY and CDR2 SMNVEV (reference sequence). V was pared by 3 bases and J by 6 bases, with 6 bases between. The CDR3 here is CASSLGLEQYF. In DNA, the CDR3 is TGTGCCAGCAGTTTGGGACTCGAGCAGTACTTC.

The chain joins TRBV5-6 to TRBJ2-7; D is possibly TRBD2 (5 bases). Trimming shortened V by 0 bases and J by 2 bases, and 12 bases separated the two germline ends. Per the germline V gene, CDR1 is SGHDT and CDR2 is YYEEEE. This CDR3 contains 15 residues. The CDR3 bases are TGTGCCAGCAGCTTGGGAGGGAACCCCACCTACGAGCAGTACTTC. It codes for CASSLGGNPTYEQYF.

The V call is TRBV4-1, the J call TRBJ2-3; 11 bases are shared with TRBD2. The CDR3 is 21 amino acids. Germline V lookup: CDR1 MGHRA, CDR2 YSYEKL. V was pared by 0 bases and J by 0 bases, with 14 bases of the junction left unmatched. CDR3 sequence reads: CASSQDTLFSRTSGSTDTQYF. The CDR3 nucleotides read TGCGCCAGCAGCCAAGATACCCTATTCTCACGGACTAGCGGGAGCACAGATACGCAGTATTTT.

V and J are TRBV25-1 and TRBJ2-2; TRBD1 matches at 7 bases. The CDR3 extends over 14 amino acids. The V gene's germline CDR1 is MGHDK and CDR2 SYGVNS. V shed 7 bases and J 5 bases; nucleotides not matched to a gene: 7. The CDR3 sequence is CASKSDRETGELFF. The CDR3 DNA is TGTGCCAGCAAGTCTGACAGGGAGACCGGGGAGCTGTTTTTT. The full variable domain, completed using reference TRBV25-1 and TRBJ2-2, is EADIYQTPRYLVIGTGKKITLECSQTMGHDKMYWYQQDPGMELHLIHYSYGVNSTEKGDLSSESTVSRIRTEHFPLTLESARPSHTSQYLCASKSDRETGELFFGEGSRLTVL.

V is TRBV7-3 and J is TRBJ2-3, with 11 bases identical to TRBD2. The CDR3 spans 19 residues. Unmatched junction bases numbered 8, after V lost 0 bases and J lost 0 bases. Germline CDR1 and CDR2: SGHTA and FQGTGA. CDR3 residues: CASSLTSLAGGSSTDTQYF. In nucleotides, the CDR3 is TGTGCCAGCAGCTTAACAAGCCTAGCGGGAGGATCTAGCACAGATACGCAGTATTTT.

V and J are TRBV7-6 and TRBJ2-1; D gene unclear. V lost 6 bases to trimming and J lost 0 bases, with 15 bases between them. The CDR3 has 16 amino acids. CDR1 SGHVS and CDR2 FNYEAQ come from the germline V gene. The CDR3 DNA sequence: TGTGCCAGCAGATTATCTAACTCCGTCTCCTACAATGAGCAGTTCTTC. This sequence encodes CASRLSNSVSYNEQFF.

V gene TRBV4-2 combines with J gene TRBJ2-7, with a tentative D call TRBD2 (5 bases). Germline lookup yields CDR1 LGHNA and CDR2 YNFKEQ. Deletions cut 1 base from V and 2 bases from J, with 12 bases between. This CDR3 is 15 amino acids long. CDR3: CASSQALDSTYEQYF. CDR3 DNA: TGTGCCAGCAGCCAAGCATTGGACTCGACCTACGAGCAGTACTTC.

The genes are TRBV19 and TRBJ2-2; a possible D gene is TRBD1 (6 bases). Trimming removed 5 bases at V and 2 bases at J, with 9 bases between. The CDR3 loop spans 14 amino acids. Looked up from germline, CDR1 is LNHDA and CDR2 is SQIVND (reference sequence). CDR3 sequence: CASSLTGNTGELFF. As DNA, the CDR3 is TGTGCCAGTAGTCTGACAGGTAACACCGGGGAGCTGTTTTTT.

The chain uses TRBV5-6 and TRBJ2-7, with 9 bases that match TRBD2. V lost 2 bases, J lost 4 bases, and 13 bases stayed unmatched. Germline loops: CDR1 SGHDT, CDR2 YYEEEE. The CDR3 totals 17 residues. The CDR3 sequence is CASSFLTGGGAFYEQYF. CDR3 in DNA: TGTGCCAGCAGCTTCCTAACGGGCGGGGGGGCCTTTTACGAGCAGTACTTC.

This clone appeared a few times. This rearrangement joins TRBV6-1 to TRBJ1-2, with 8 bases lining up with TRBD1. Trimming removed 2 bases from V and 7 bases from J; junction bases left unmatched: 12. The length of the CDR3 is 16 residues. Germline V gene data show CDR1 as MNHNS and CDR2 as SASEGT. Here the CDR3 reads CASSESWTGRVGGYTF. The DNA of the CDR3 is TGTGCCAGCAGTGAATCCTGGACAGGGCGGGTGGGTGGCTACACCTTC.

The rearrangement uses TRBV4-3 and TRBJ1-6, with TRBD1 as a possible D gene (6 bases). CDR3 length: 15 residues. Germline-derived CDR1 and CDR2 are LGHNA and YSLEER. V was shortened by 3 bases and J by 5 bases, with 11 bases between the two germline ends. The CDR3 region is CASSQGHRDNSPLHF. CDR3 nucleotides: TGCGCCAGCAGCCAGGGACACAGGGATAATTCACCCCTCCACTTT.

The chain joins TRBV29-1 to TRBJ2-7, with 8 bases lining up with TRBD2. This CDR3 is built from 15 residues. With V trimmed by 2 bases and J by 3 bases, 9 bases remained unmatched. Germline lookup yields CDR1 SQVTM and CDR2 ANQGSEA. In nucleotides, the CDR3 is TGCAGCGTTGAAAAAGTGTCGGGAGGGAGCTACGAGCAGTACTTC. Translating gives CSVEKVSGGSYEQYF.

Comments on this clone: Within the sample, other DNA sequences also encode this same CDR3. The rearrangement links TRBV7-2 to TRBJ2-7, with a possible D match to TRBD2 (6 bases). The CDR3 contains 14 residues. Trimming shortened V by 0 bases and J by 1 base, and 7 bases separated the two germline ends. CDR1 is SGHTA, CDR2 FQGNSA, per germline. For the CDR3, the DNA is TGTGCCAGCAGCTTAGCGGCGGGGTCCTACGAGCAGTACTTC. It translates to CASSLAAGSYEQYF.

Here the CDR3 reads CASRREHYEQYF. DNA of the CDR3: TGTGCCAGCAGGCGGGAGCACTACGAGCAGTACTTC. V usage is TRBV5-6 and J usage is TRBJ2-7; 7 positions agree with TRBD2. The CDR3 runs to 12 residues. Trimming cost V 5 bases and J 3 bases; bases outside gene matches: 2. Germline assignment: CDR1 SGHDT and CDR2 YYEEEE.

The chain carries TRBV7-2 and TRBJ2-7; tentatively, D is TRBD2 (6 bases). The CDR3 covers 13 residues. Germline V CDR1 and CDR2: SGHTA, FQGNSA. Trimming shortened V by 1 base and J by 5 bases, and 9 bases separated the two germline ends. In DNA form, the CDR3 reads TGTGCCAGCAGCTTAGGGCTAGCGAACGAGCAGTACTTC. Amino acid sequence: CASSLGLANEQYF.

This chain links TRBV29-1 with TRBJ1-3, with no clear D. V shed 5 bases and J shed 0 bases, with 5 bases lying between them. CDR1 is SQVTM and CDR2 is ANQGSEA in the germline V gene. This CDR3 region has 12 residues. CDR3: CSVSYSGNTIYF. DNA for the CDR3: TGCAGCGTTTCGTACTCTGGAAACACCATATATTTT.

The rearrangement uses TRBV7-2 and TRBJ2-1, with TRBD2 identical over 10 bases. CDR1 and CDR2 from the germline V gene are SGHTA and FQGNSA. Trimming cost V 3 bases and J 10 bases; bases outside gene matches: 9. The CDR3 contains 15 residues. CDR3 amino acids: CASSLWSGRAGEQFF. As DNA, the CDR3 is TGTGCCAGCAGCTTGTGGAGCGGGAGGGCCGGGGAGCAGTTCTTC.

The gene calls are TRBV5-4 and TRBJ2-7; 8 bases are a match to TRBD1. Per the germline V gene, CDR1 is SGHNT and CDR2 is YYREEE (reference sequence). After removal of 4 bases from V and 2 bases from J, the junction contained 8 bases not matched to a gene. The CDR3 sequence is 15 residues long. In nucleotides, the CDR3 is TGTGCCAGCAGCCTCGCTCTGGACAGGGCCTACGAGCAGTACTTC. It encodes CASSLALDRAYEQYF.

CDR3 protein: CASSLGPGHHKGSTEAFF. DNA for the CDR3: TGTGCCAGCAGCTTAGGTCCGGGACACCACAAAGGGAGCACTGAAGCTTTCTTT. The genes are TRBV7-9 and TRBJ1-1; tentatively, D is TRBD1 (6 bases). The V gene's germline CDR1 is SEHNR and CDR2 FQNEAQ (reference sequence). Trimming cost V 1 base and J 4 bases, with 22 bases left between them. The CDR3 extends over 18 amino acids.

The rearrangement links TRBV19 to TRBJ2-5; a possible D gene is TRBD1 (5 bases). The germline V gene has CDR1 LNHDA and CDR2 SQIVND (reference sequence). V shed 7 bases and J shed 5 bases, with 14 bases lying between them. The CDR3 sequence is 13 residues long. For the CDR3, the DNA is TGTGCCAGTACATCCAGGGCTGGCGAGACCCAGTACTTC. Protein sequence: CASTSRAGETQYF.

The genes are TRBV5-4 and TRBJ1-5; D not certain. V was clipped by 2 bases and J by 4 bases, with 4 bases between them. Germline V gene lookup returns CDR1 SGHNT and CDR2 YYREEE (reference sequence). The CDR3 loop spans 12 amino acids. The CDR3: CASSFPNQPQHF. CDR3 nucleotide sequence: TGTGCCAGCAGCTTCCCGAATCAGCCCCAGCATTTT. The whole variable domain, remainder taken from reference TRBV5-4 and TRBJ1-5, is ETGVTQSPTHLIKTRGQQVTLRCSSQSGHNTVSWYQQALGQGPQFIFQYYREEENGRGNFPPRFSGLQFPNYSSELNVNALELDDSALYLCASSFPNQPQHFGDGTRLSIL.

CDR3 in DNA: TGTGCCAGCTCACCGGAGGCTAGCGGGAGAGTCCAGTACTTC. Translating gives CASSPEASGRVQYF. The chain carries TRBV18 and TRBJ2-5; TRBD2 matches at 10 bases. Germline values: CDR1 KGHSH, CDR2 LQKENI. V lost 3 bases to trimming and J lost 10 bases; unmatched junction nucleotides: 8. CDR3 size: 14 residues.

This clone was detected only once. V is TRBV29-1 and J is TRBJ2-7, with TRBD2 identical over 9 bases. With V trimmed by 5 bases and J by 5 bases, 7 bases remained unmatched. The CDR3 runs 13 residues. CDR1 is SQVTM and CDR2 is ANQGSEA in the germline V gene. CDR3 loop: CSVLTSGGNEQYF. The DNA of the CDR3 is TGCAGCGTTCTGACTAGCGGAGGCAACGAGCAGTACTTC.

The gene calls are TRBV19 and TRBJ2-7; D remains unclear. Germline V gene data show CDR1 as LNHDA and CDR2 as SQIVND (reference sequence). V lost 2 bases, J lost 1 base, and 6 bases lay in between. The CDR3 covers 13 residues. The CDR3 nucleotides read TGTGCCAGTAGTATACAGGCTTCCTACGAGCAGTACTTC. Protein product: CASSIQASYEQYF.

The rearrangement uses TRBV4-3 and TRBJ2-2, with D unclear. V lost 0 bases, J lost 8 bases, and 13 bases lay in between. The CDR3 is 15 residues long. Per the germline V gene, CDR1 is LGHNA and CDR2 is YSLEER. CDR3 DNA sequence: TGCGCCAGCAGCCAAGAACGCCAATCAGCGGGGGAGCTGTTTTTT. Translated: CASSQERQSAGELFF.

The J gene is TRBJ2-5, the V gene TRBV19; TRBD1 aligns across 8 bases. In germline, CDR1 is LNHDA, CDR2 SQIVND (reference sequence). The CDR3 is 14 amino acids. V was pared by 3 bases and J by 3 bases, with 3 bases of the junction left unmatched. CDR3 in amino acids: CASSIQGAEETQYF. The CDR3 DNA follows: TGTGCCAGTAGTATCCAGGGGGCTGAAGAGACCCAGTACTTC.

The J gene is TRBJ1-1, the V gene TRBV7-2; 7 positions match TRBD1. Unmatched junction bases numbered 2, after V lost 0 bases and J lost 1 base. Germline values: CDR1 SGHTA, CDR2 FQGNSA. CDR3 size: 15 residues. CDR3 residues: CASSLAGTANTEAFF. For the CDR3, the DNA is TGTGCCAGCAGCTTAGCCGGGACAGCGAACACTGAAGCTTTCTTT.

The gene calls are TRBV7-2 and TRBJ2-5; the match to TRBD2 covers 11 bases. Germline V gives CDR1 SGHTA, CDR2 FQGNSA. CDR3 length: 16 residues. With 6 bases clipped from V and 1 base from J, the junction kept 7 bases outside the gene matches. CDR3 nucleotide sequence: TGTGCCAGCAGAGAAAGACTAGCGGGGTTCCAAGAGACCCAGTACTTC. It yields the protein CASRERLAGFQETQYF.

The chain carries TRBV7-8 and TRBJ2-7; 8 positions match TRBD2. The CDR3 has 18 residues. CDR1 is SGHVS, CDR2 FQNEAQ, per germline. V lost 3 bases, J lost 1 base, and 14 bases stayed unmatched. The CDR3 nucleotides are TGTGCCAGCAGCTTCCGGGCGGGAGGTCGTACCGCTTCCTACGAGCAGTACTTC. Its translation is CASSFRAGGRTASYEQYF.

The V and J genes are TRBV27 and TRBJ1-2; no reliable D call. The CDR3 spans 14 residues. Germline V lookup: CDR1 MNHEY, CDR2 SMNVEV (reference sequence). Deletions cut 6 bases from V and 4 bases from J, with 15 bases between. The DNA of the CDR3 is TGTGCCAGCAGCCTGAACCGGGGAACCTATGGCTACACCTTC. Protein: CASSLNRGTYGYTF.